One and the same sample provided the 12 T cell receptor beta chains below, sequenced in a study of CD8+ T cells in alopecia areata. Extracted RNA was reverse transcribed, and the resulting cDNA served as sequencing template. Libraries were prepared by immunoSEQ multiplex PCR; TCRdb keeps only in-frame clonotypes and omits some of them. The sample includes about 110,000 clones, none of them occurring once. Sequencing was performed on lesional skin. Every receptor here comes from a C3H/HeJ mouse with alopecia areata. MHC haplotype here: H2-k.

This clone was recorded at least ten times. These gene names are mouse names. The CDR3 is cut off 4 residues early in the read; its end comes from the germline J gene. V gene TRBV1 combines with J gene TRBJ1-4, with 8 positions matching TRBD1. This CDR3 is 14 amino acids long. Trimming cost V 0 bases and J 6 bases; bases outside gene matches: 0. The germline gives CDR1 NSQYPW, CDR2 LRSPGD (reference sequence). The CDR3 DNA, read in part, is TGCACCTGCAGTGCAGACAGGGGGCACGAA. It yields the protein CTCSADRGHE. The whole CDR3 is CTCSADRGHERLFF.

This clone was seen only a few times. Gene and germline names: mouse. The read terminates 4 residues before the CDR3 end, so the remaining end is supplied by the germline J gene. The chain recombines TRBV13-3 with TRBJ2-7; D is possibly TRBD2 (5 bases). The CDR3 length is 15 residues. The V gene lost 2 bases and the J gene lost 0 bases, with 12 bases spanning the gap. Germline V gene sequence: CDR1 NNHDY, CDR2 SYVADS. CDR3 protein: CASSEGVGSSYEQYF. CDR3 bases read: TGTGCCAGCAGTGAAGGAGTGGGGAGCTCCTAT.

This clone appeared a few times. Gene names refer to mouse genes. Sequencing ends 4 residues short of the CDR3 end; the germline J gene provides the rest. The rearrangement joins TRBV13-3 to TRBJ2-3; TRBD2 agrees at 10 bases. Germline lookup yields CDR1 NNHDY and CDR2 SYVADS. The CDR3 sequence is 17 residues long. V dropped 3 bases and J dropped 1; count of bases not matched to a gene: 8. CDR3 amino acids: CASSGAGGAHGAETLYF. CDR3 DNA, as far as it was read: TGTGCCAGCAGTGGGGCTGGGGGGGCGCATGGTGCAGAA.

This clone showed up many times. The genes and germline here are from mouse. The observed sequence ends 4 residues before the CDR3 terminus, with the missing tail filled in from the germline J gene. V and J are TRBV1 and TRBJ2-1, with 7 bases matching TRBD2. Germline assignment: CDR1 NSQYPW and CDR2 LRSPGD (reference sequence). The CDR3 is made up of 14 amino acids. V trimming: 4 bases; J trimming: 5 bases; junction bases outside the gene matches: 5. CDR3 DNA, as far as it was read: TGCACCTGCAGTGATGGGGGGATCCATGCT. Its translation: CTCSDGGIHA. The entire CDR3 is CTCSDGGIHAEQFF.

In the case of this clone: The genes are named according to mouse. The DNA ends 4 residues before the CDR3 does, and the rest of the CDR3 is filled in from the germline J gene. V is TRBV13-3 and J is TRBJ2-7; 10 nucleotides match TRBD2. Germline V gene lookup returns CDR1 NNHDY and CDR2 SYVADS. CDR3 size: 14 residues. CDR3 DNA (partial): TGTGCCAGCAGTGCTGGGGGGGCTTCTTAT. This gives the protein CASSAGGASY. The entire CDR3 sequence reads CASSAGGASYEQYF.

The sample holds many counts of this clone. Gene names are mouse gene names. Read sequence stops 4 residues before the CDR3 end, and the germline J gene provides the missing end. J is TRBJ2-7 and V is TRBV13-3; possible D gene TRBD2, 7 bases. This CDR3 spans 14 amino acids. Germline CDR1 is NNHDY and CDR2 is SYVADS. CDR3 DNA (partial): TGTGCCAGCAGTGATCTGGGGGCCCGTTAT. This translates into CASSDLGARY. In full, the CDR3 is CASSDLGARYEQYF.

Worth noting for this clone: Gene names follow the mouse nomenclature. Coverage ceases 4 residues before the CDR3 finishes, and the germline J gene fills in the end. The chain combines TRBV1 with TRBJ2-1; D remains ambiguous. Deletions cut 3 bases from V and 2 bases from J, with 8 bases between. There are 14 residues in the CDR3. CDR1 is NSQYPW and CDR2 is LRSPGD in the germline V gene (reference sequence). The CDR3: CTCSAWKDYAEQFF. The sequenced part of the CDR3 DNA is TGCACCTGCAGTGCCTGGAAGGACTATGCT.

This clone was counted a few times. TCRdb's protein and the DNA translation differ at residue 11; the protein here comes from the DNA. Mouse germline and gene names are used. Sequencing ends 3 residues short of the CDR3 end; the germline J gene provides the rest. This rearrangement joins TRBV1 to TRBJ1-6; 9 nucleotides match TRBD1. TRBJ1-6 is identified as an open reading frame with a role that is uncertain. Germline values: CDR1 NSQYPW, CDR2 LRSPGD (reference sequence). The CDR3 consists of 14 residues. Losses at the gene ends were 7 bases for V and 10 bases for J; bases not matched to a gene: 8. The CDR3 is CTCTGQGTGSPLYF. CDR3 DNA (partial): TGCACCTGCACCGGACAGGGGACGGGGTCGCCC.

Of note for this clone: Mouse germline and gene names are used. The read gets to within 4 residues of the CDR3 end, and the germline J gene fills in the rest. The chain is built from TRBV13-1 and TRBJ2-3, with TRBD2 identical over 10 bases. This CDR3 contains 14 residues. Germline V gene data show CDR1 as NSHNY and CDR2 as SYGAGN. The CDR3 is CASSAYWGGETLYF. Partial CDR3 DNA: TGTGCCAGCAGTGCCTACTGGGGGGGAGAA.

This clone was seen more than once but under ten times. The genes and germline here are from mouse. The read terminates 4 residues ahead of where the CDR3 ends, so the germline J gene completes it. V usage is TRBV13-3 and J usage is TRBJ2-7; D unclear. This CDR3 region has 12 residues. V was clipped by 3 bases and J by 3 bases, with 7 bases between them. The germline V gene has CDR1 NNHDY and CDR2 SYVADS. CDR3 sequence: CASSGLNYEQYF. The part of the CDR3 DNA that was read is TGTGCCAGCAGTGGACTTAACTAT.

Regarding this clone: The gene symbols are mouse symbols. With the read ending 4 residues before the CDR3 end, the germline J gene is used to fill in that end. Other DNA sequences in this sample translate to the same CDR3. The V and J genes are TRBV13-2 and TRBJ2-7, with D possibly TRBD1 on 6 matching bases. V was clipped by 0 bases and J by 3 bases, with 10 bases between them. There are 14 residues in the CDR3. The germline V gene has CDR1 NNHNN and CDR2 SYGAGS (reference sequence). This CDR3 reads CASGDATGRYEQYF. The covered CDR3 bases are TGTGCCAGCGGTGATGCTACAGGGCGCTAT.

About this clone itself: Genes and germline are mouse. The read ends 4 residues early relative to the CDR3; the germline J gene fills the gap. The V call is TRBV17, the J call TRBJ2-2, with 8 nucleotides matching TRBD2. The trim removed 3 bases at V and 2 bases at J, leaving 2 bases unmatched. From germline, CDR1 is MNHDT and CDR2 YYDKIL. The CDR3 is made up of 15 amino acids. Incomplete CDR3 DNA: TGTGCTAGCAGTAGGGGACTGGAGAACACCGGG. Amino acid sequence: CASSRGLENTG. The CDR3 reads in full as CASSRGLENTGQLYF.